This TCR beta chain was retrieved from a study of blood T cell repertoires in COVID-19. On the study more broadly: Italy, Spain and the United States were the sources of the convalescent and acute COVID-19 samples. PBMCs, B-cell-depleted T cells, or T cells provided the cDNA or gDNA that made up the material.

Per the germline V gene, CDR1 is LGHNA and CDR2 is YSLEER. There are 16 residues in the CDR3. The junction had 12 bases not matched to a gene; V was cut back by 7 bases and J by 4 bases. As handled by the study authors: Reference gene primer amplification gave nucleated cell count estimates. Measured with immunoSEQ multiplex PCR; TCRdb has only the in-frame clones, and not every one. V and J calls plus clone size are reproduced from that table; the DNA served to infer D and trimming. The repertoire consists of about 180,000 clones, with around nine tenths occurring once and the leading ten covering around 0.63%.

Specimen: peripheral blood. The rearrangement uses TRBV4-3 and TRBJ1-1, with 10 nucleotides matching TRBD1. The clonotype comes from a man aged 60-69 years with COVID-19, enrolled during active disease. CDR3 in amino acids: CASTLDRGRLTTEAFF. CDR3 sequence (DNA): TGCGCCAGCACGCTTGACAGGGGGCGTCTTACCACTGAAGCTTTCTTT.